Presented here are 13 T cell receptor beta chains from one specimen sequenced in a study of blood T cell repertoires in COVID-19. Generated by immunoSEQ multiplex PCR, the TCRdb table keeps only in-frame clones and is missing some. The table lists around 88,000 clones, 81% of them singletons. The sequenced material came from peripheral blood. The receptors were sampled from a woman aged 80 or over with acute or convalescent COVID-19.

V usage is TRBV11-1 and J usage is TRBJ2-3; D is uncertain. The CDR3 runs 15 residues. CDR1 and CDR2 (germline): SGHAT, FQDESV (reference sequence). Between the trimmed V and J ends, which lost 5 bases and 4 bases, there was a span of 16 bases. The CDR3: CASSKLKFTPDTQYF. CDR3 DNA sequence: TGTGCCAGCAGCAAACTTAAATTTACCCCAGATACGCAGTATTTT.

This chain links TRBV6-6 with TRBJ1-6, with a tentative D call TRBD1 (6 bases). The CDR3 is 17 residues long. The germline CDR1 and CDR2 sequences are MNHNY and SVGAGI (reference sequence). Trimming pared 5 bases from V and 6 bases from J, leaving 20 bases between. The CDR3 nucleotides are TGTGCCAGCAGTCCAGAGGGCGCGGGGGGGCTTAATTCACCCCTCCACTTT. Translated, it gives CASSPEGAGGLNSPLHF.

This clone was seen more than once but under ten times. The chain combines TRBV19 with TRBJ1-6; D is perhaps TRBD1 (6 bases). This CDR3 region has 13 residues. Germline V CDR1 and CDR2: LNHDA, SQIVND (reference sequence). The CDR3 here is CAPYRASNSPLHF. The CDR3 DNA reads as TGTGCTCCGTACAGGGCCAGTAATTCACCCCTCCACTTT. Combining the CDR3 with reference TRBV19 and TRBJ1-6 gives the whole variable domain DGGITQSPKYLFRKEGQNVTLSCEQNLNHDAMYWYRQDPGQGLRLIYYSQIVNDFQKGDIAEGYSVSREKKESFPLTVTSAQKNPTAFYLCAPYRASNSPLHFGNGTRLTVT.

The chain has TRBV6-5 and TRBJ1-2; TRBD1 matches 8 bases. V was pared by 7 bases and J by 4 bases, with 8 bases of the junction left unmatched. Germline CDR1 reads MNHEY; CDR2 reads SVGAGI. This CDR3 region has 14 residues. The CDR3 reads CASMDRARGYGYTF. The CDR3 DNA follows: TGTGCCAGCATGGACAGGGCAAGGGGCTATGGCTACACCTTC.

The V and J genes are TRBV6-5 and TRBJ1-1; no reliable D call. Germline assignment: CDR1 MNHEY and CDR2 SVGAGI. V lost 0 bases, J lost 0 bases, and 8 bases lay in between. The CDR3 is 15 amino acids. The CDR3 is CASSYSRWLNTEAFF. The CDR3 DNA follows: TGTGCCAGCAGTTACTCGAGGTGGTTGAACACTGAAGCTTTCTTT.

The gene calls are TRBV28 and TRBJ2-7, with D tentatively TRBD1 (5 bases). With 3 bases removed from V and 6 bases from J, the gap between germline ends came to 12 bases. CDR1 and CDR2 from the germline V gene are MDHEN and SYDVKM. This CDR3 region has 13 residues. CDR3 coding DNA: TGTGCCAGCAGTTTTCAGGGCAGCCCCGAGCAGTACGTC. Its translation: CASSFQGSPEQYV.

The chain combines TRBV6-2 or TRBV6-3 with TRBJ1-1, with 8 nucleotides matching TRBD1. Germline CDR1 MNHEY, CDR2 SVGEGT. With V trimmed by 0 bases and J by 2 bases, 5 bases remained unmatched. The CDR3 sequence is 16 residues long. CDR3 protein: CASSYSKTGVNTEAFF. The DNA for the CDR3 is TGTGCCAGCAGTTACTCGAAGACAGGGGTAAACACTGAAGCTTTCTTT.

This chain connects TRBV4-2 to TRBJ2-7; 10 nucleotides agree with TRBD1. The CDR3 covers 14 residues. After removal of 4 bases from V and 4 bases from J, the junction contained 4 bases not matched to a gene. CDR1 is LGHNA, CDR2 YNFKEQ, per germline. Here the CDR3 DNA reads TGTGCCAGCAGCCCCGGACAGGGGGGGTACGAGCAGTACTTC. It yields the protein CASSPGQGGYEQYF.

This chain uses TRBV7-2 with TRBJ2-5; 7 nucleotides line up with TRBD1. The CDR3 sequence is 14 residues long. The V segment lost 6 bases and the J segment 3 bases; nucleotides outside the gene matches: 7. In germline, CDR1 is SGHTA, CDR2 FQGNSA. The CDR3 loop reads CASRSQGVEETQYF. The CDR3 nucleotides read TGTGCCAGCAGGTCCCAGGGGGTGGAAGAGACCCAGTACTTC.

This clone showed up just once. The chain carries TRBV5-6 and TRBJ1-1; D is undetermined. Trimming cost V 5 bases and J 5 bases, with 19 bases left between them. The CDR3 length is 15 residues. The germline CDR1 and CDR2 sequences are SGHDT and YYEEEE. The CDR3 loop reads CASRLGGEVWTEAFF. The CDR3 DNA reads TGTGCCAGCAGACTCGGCGGGGAGGTCTGGACTGAAGCTTTCTTT.

This clone was recorded a few times. The chain has TRBV2 and TRBJ1-6; D not certain. V was pared by 3 bases and J by 7 bases, with 7 bases between. There are 13 residues in the CDR3. Germline CDR1 and CDR2: SNHLY and FYNNEI. The CDR3 coding sequence is TGTGCCAGCAGTGACAGGTGGAATTCACCCCTCCACTTT. This gives the protein CASSDRWNSPLHF.

The chain has TRBV19 and TRBJ1-2; 9 nucleotides align to TRBD1. With V trimmed by 3 bases and J by 4 bases, 6 bases remained unmatched. Germline CDR1 is LNHDA and CDR2 is SQIVND (reference sequence). This CDR3 comprises 15 residues. This CDR3 reads CASSIPGQGTYGYTF. As DNA, the CDR3 is TGTGCCAGTAGTATCCCGGGACAGGGTACCTATGGCTACACCTTC.

By share, this clone counts as medium-sized. The chain employs TRBV9 and TRBJ1-2, with 9 bases lining up with TRBD1. Germline V gene sequence: CDR1 SGDLS, CDR2 YYNGEE. The CDR3 runs to 15 residues. V dropped 4 bases and J dropped 3; count of bases not matched to a gene: 7. The DNA for the CDR3 is TGTGCCAGCAGCCCCCGGACAGGGGCGGACTATGGCTACACCTTC. Protein sequence: CASSPRTGADYGYTF.